The clone carrying this TCR beta chain has a single count. Its antigen remains unidentified. The data derive from a study of tumor-infiltrating lymphocytes in primary liver carcinoma. The study's findings and limits: Just about 7.5-25% of leading clones were found in every one of five regions.

The tissue used was unsorted bulk material of about 19-33 mg. RNA and DNA were co-extracted from it with the AllPrep DNA/RNA mini kit. The CDR3 has 17 residues. V lost 8 bases, J lost 1 base, and 21 bases lay in between. CDR1 SGDLS and CDR2 YYNGEE come from the germline V gene. Making TCR beta cDNA involved approximately 0.5 ug total RNA and a constant-region primer. Construction of TCR beta libraries relied on three successive nested multiplex PCR rounds employing slightly modified ARM-PCR. TRBV1-TRBV30 forward primers paired with a C-beta reverse primer were used in the first two PCR rounds, which ran approximately 11 cycles each. MiXCR, run by TCRdb on the multiplex PCR reads, gives a single entry per CDR3 protein. In the table there are about 21,000 distinct CDR3 sequences, 60% to 80% of which are singletons.

The source is a woman aged 25 to 39 with primary liver carcinoma and hepatitis B virus infection. The V gene is TRBV9, the J gene TRBJ2-2; D remains unclear. The sequencing input was liver tumor tissue from sampling region 1. Subset: tumor region T1, superior pole. The CDR3 DNA sequence: TGTGCCAGGAGCACCCACCCCCAAGTGGGGAACACCGGGGAGCTGTTTTTT. This codes for CARSTHPQVGNTGELFF.